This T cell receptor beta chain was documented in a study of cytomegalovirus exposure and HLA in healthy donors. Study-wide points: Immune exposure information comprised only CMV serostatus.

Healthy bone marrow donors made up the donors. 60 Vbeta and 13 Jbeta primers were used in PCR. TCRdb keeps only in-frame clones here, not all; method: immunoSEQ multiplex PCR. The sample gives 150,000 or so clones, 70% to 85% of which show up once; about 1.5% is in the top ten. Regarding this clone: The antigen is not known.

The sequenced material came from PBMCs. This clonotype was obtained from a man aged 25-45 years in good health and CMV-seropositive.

The CDR3 DNA reads TGCGCCAGCAGTTTGACTAGCGGGGGTACAGATACGCAGTATTTT. The encoded protein is CASSLTSGGTDTQYF. The chain has TRBV10-2 and TRBJ2-3, with 12 positions matching TRBD2. This CDR3 comprises 15 residues. CDR1 and CDR2 (germline): WSHSY, SAAADI. Unmatched junction bases numbered 3, after V lost 5 bases and J lost 3 bases.